Presented here are 6 T cell receptor beta chains from one specimen sequenced in a study of T cell changes during pregnancy in multiple sclerosis. Produced via immunoSEQ multiplex PCR; TCRdb's table is partial and in-frame only. The sample lists around 67,000 clones, about 92% seen once, with approximately 2.3% in the top ten. Sequences were derived from peripheral blood, sampled in the first trimester of pregnancy. These receptors were taken from a female donor with multiple sclerosis, enrolled in a pregnancy study.

The chain carries TRBV5-1 and TRBJ2-7; D ambiguous. Germline loops: CDR1 SGHRS, CDR2 YFSETQ. This CDR3 has 13 residues. V lost 3 bases and J 0 bases, leaving 7 bases between the germline ends. CDR3 region: CASSSTRSYEQYF. The DNA for the CDR3 is TGCGCCAGCAGCTCGACTCGCTCCTACGAGCAGTACTTC.

The chain combines TRBV9 with TRBJ2-1; 10 bases agree with TRBD2. The CDR3 runs to 15 residues. Germline trimming cut 3 bases from V and 2 bases from J; bases unmatched to any gene: 2. CDR1 SGDLS and CDR2 YYNGEE come from the germline V gene. CDR3 protein: CASSELAGPYNEQFF. In nucleotides, the CDR3 is TGTGCCAGCAGCGAACTAGCGGGACCCTACAATGAGCAGTTCTTC.

This chain uses TRBV6-5 with TRBJ2-1; D possibly corresponds to TRBD2 (7 bases). The CDR3 consists of 13 residues. V was clipped by 8 bases and J by 7 bases, with 15 bases between them. Germline values: CDR1 MNHEY, CDR2 SVGAGI. This CDR3 is CASGGAGWNEQFF. The CDR3, as DNA: TGTGCCAGCGGGGGGGCCGGTTGGAATGAGCAGTTCTTC.

This rearrangement joins TRBV28 to TRBJ2-1; D is possibly TRBD1 (5 bases). The CDR3 spans 11 residues. Germline CDR1 MDHEN, CDR2 SYDVKM. With 6 bases removed from V and 16 bases from J, the gap between germline ends came to 16 bases. The CDR3 nucleotides are TGTGCCAGCAGCCTAACCAGGGATACTTTCTTC. It specifies CASSLTRDTFF.

This rearrangement joins TRBV7-9 to TRBJ1-3; 9 bases align to TRBD1. Trimming removed 7 bases from V and 8 bases from J; junction bases left unmatched: 6. The CDR3 covers 13 residues. The germline V gene encodes CDR1 SEHNR and CDR2 FQNEAQ (reference sequence). CDR3 in DNA: TGTGCCAGCACGGGGACAGGGACGCACACCATATATTTT. Residues: CASTGTGTHTIYF.

V usage is TRBV25-1 and J usage is TRBJ1-1, with D maybe TRBD1 (5 bases). Per germline, CDR1 MGHDK and CDR2 SYGVNS. This CDR3 contains 14 residues. The V gene lost 1 base and the J gene lost 8 bases, with 14 bases spanning the gap. The CDR3 bases are TGTGCCAGCAGTGAATCAGGGCCGCCGGAAGAAGCTTTCTTT. Translation: CASSESGPPEEAFF.